These 29 T cell receptor beta chains originate from one sample sequenced in a study of blood T cell repertoires in COVID-19. Here immunoSEQ multiplex PCR was the method, and the copy in TCRdb shows in-frame clones only, minus some. The repertoire holds some 380,000 clones, approximately 77% seen once, with 1.1% in the top ten. The sequencing input was peripheral blood. The receptors were gathered from a human donor with acute or convalescent COVID-19. The donor label of this sample is uncertain.

The V call is TRBV6-1, the J call TRBJ2-3, with 8 bases that match TRBD2. Germline CDR1 MNHNS, CDR2 SASEGT. CDR3 length equals 16 residues. V was clipped by 1 base and J by 5 bases; unmatched bases: 8. The CDR3 nucleotides are TGTGCCAGCAGTGAAGAGAGCGGGGGTGGTATAGATACGCAGTATTTT. Translated: CASSEESGGGIDTQYF.

The chain employs TRBV5-6 and TRBJ1-2; 8 bases align to TRBD1. The CDR3 covers 14 residues. The V segment lost 0 bases and the J segment 3 bases; nucleotides outside the gene matches: 1. Germline assignment: CDR1 SGHDT and CDR2 YYEEEE. The CDR3 sequence: CASSLGQGYYGYTF. The CDR3 DNA reads TGTGCCAGCAGCTTGGGACAGGGGTACTATGGCTACACCTTC. Full variable domain (outside the CDR3, taken from reference TRBV5-6 and TRBJ1-2): DAGVTQSPTHLIKTRGQQVTLRCSPKSGHDTVSWYQQALGQGPQFIFQYYEEEERQRGNFPDRFSGHQFPNYSSELNVNALLLGDSALYLCASSLGQGYYGYTFGSGTRLTVV.

The V call is TRBV6-5, the J call TRBJ2-3; possible D gene TRBD1, 6 bases. Trimming cost V 3 bases and J 2 bases, with 9 bases left between them. Germline values: CDR1 MNHEY, CDR2 SVGAGI. The CDR3 runs 14 residues. CDR3 loop: CASSYGDTTDTQYF. The CDR3, as DNA: TGTGCCAGCAGTTATGGGGACACCACAGATACGCAGTATTTT.

The V call is TRBV10-1, the J call TRBJ2-1, with 8 bases matching TRBD2. This CDR3 is built from 15 residues. V dropped 3 bases and J dropped 9; count of bases not matched to a gene: 10. The germline gives CDR1 WNHNN, CDR2 SYGVQD (reference sequence). The CDR3 sequence is CASSDVGTRWGEQFF. The CDR3 DNA sequence: TGCGCCAGCAGTGATGTAGGGACTAGGTGGGGTGAGCAGTTCTTC.

The rearrangement uses TRBV10-2 and TRBJ1-5; D is possibly TRBD1 (6 bases). Per the germline V gene, CDR1 is WSHSY and CDR2 is SAAADI. Trimming stripped 4 bases from V and 0 bases from J, with 16 bases between. The CDR3 is 17 amino acids. The CDR3 coding sequence is TGCGCCAGCAGTGGGGCCAGGGGCTCTTATAGCAATCAGCCCCAGCATTTT. Translating it yields CASSGARGSYSNQPQHF.

The chain combines TRBV6-1 with TRBJ2-7; 8 positions agree with TRBD2. This CDR3 has 16 residues. V was pared by 2 bases and J by 4 bases, with 10 bases of the junction left unmatched. The V gene's germline CDR1 is MNHNS and CDR2 SASEGT. CDR3 coding DNA: TGTGCCAGCAGTGAATCGGGGAGACTAGCGCCATACGAGCAGTACTTC. Amino acid sequence: CASSESGRLAPYEQYF.

The CDR3 is CASSLGPQGATNYGYTF. The CDR3 DNA sequence: TGTGCCAGCAGCTTAGGCCCCCAGGGTGCTACTAACTATGGCTACACCTTC. V and J are TRBV5-6 and TRBJ1-2; a weak D match, TRBD1 (5 bases). The V end lost 2 bases, the J end lost 0 bases, and 17 bases lay between the germline ends. The CDR3 extends over 17 amino acids. CDR1 and CDR2 (germline): SGHDT, YYEEEE.

This clone was found a few times. The chain uses TRBV18 and TRBJ1-1; possibly TRBD1 for D (6 bases). Germline loops: CDR1 KGHSH, CDR2 LQKENI. The CDR3 has 11 residues. V was cut by 3 bases and J by 9 bases, with 8 bases left in between. CDR3 protein: CASSPRDKAFF. In DNA form, the CDR3 reads TGTGCCAGCTCACCTCGGGACAAAGCTTTCTTT.

The genes are TRBV3-1 (or the pseudogene TRBV3-2) and TRBJ1-3, with TRBD1 matching 7 bases. Germline assignment: CDR1 LGHDT and CDR2 YNNKEL (reference sequence). This CDR3 spans 16 amino acids. The ends lost 1 base at V and 0 bases at J; junction bases unmatched: 3. Here the CDR3 DNA reads TGTGCCAGCAGCCAAGTCTGGACAGGCTCTGGAAACACCATATATTTT. Translated: CASSQVWTGSGNTIYF.

The J gene is TRBJ1-1, the V gene TRBV30; tentative D call: TRBD1 (5 bases). The CDR3 extends over 13 amino acids. Looked up from germline, CDR1 is GTSNPN and CDR2 is SVGIG (reference sequence). The V and J ends lost 0 bases and 3 bases respectively, with 8 bases between them. The CDR3 DNA reads TGTGCCTGGAGTGTATCAGGGTACACTGAAGCTTTCTTT. Translation: CAWSVSGYTEAFF.

A single count supports this clone. The chain links TRBV6-5 to TRBJ2-1; unclear D gene. Per germline, CDR1 MNHEY and CDR2 SVGAGI. The CDR3 covers 11 residues. V was cut by 7 bases and J by 10 bases, with 11 bases left in between. CDR3 DNA: TGTGCCAGCACTTCCCTAGGAGAGCAGTTCTTC. It encodes CASTSLGEQFF.

Of note for this clone: The same CDR3 also results from other DNA sequences found in this sample. This sequence joins TRBV3-1 (or the pseudogene TRBV3-2) and TRBJ1-6, with TRBD1 as a possible D gene (6 bases). The CDR3 is 14 residues long. Trimming removed 1 base from V and 7 bases from J, with 8 bases in between. Germline V CDR1 and CDR2: LGHDT, YNNKEL (reference sequence). CDR3 residues: CASSQGQGNSPLHF. The CDR3 DNA is TGTGCCAGCAGCCAAGGGCAGGGGAATTCACCCCTCCACTTT.

The chain uses TRBV2 and TRBJ2-7; 7 bases are a match to TRBD2. The ends lost 6 bases at V and 3 bases at J; junction bases unmatched: 8. Germline V CDR1 and CDR2: SNHLY, FYNNEI. The CDR3 spans 14 residues. CDR3 sequence (DNA): TGTGCCAGCAGGGCCCGTGGACTAGGCTACGAGCAGTACTTC. Its translation is CASRARGLGYEQYF.

The chain recombines TRBV6-6 with TRBJ1-2; perhaps TRBD1 as D (5 bases). V shed 5 bases and J shed 0 bases, with 10 bases lying between them. CDR1 MNHNY and CDR2 SVGAGI come from the germline V gene (reference sequence). The CDR3 runs to 14 residues. The CDR3 region has the DNA TGTGCCAGCAGTGGTCCGGGGGCTAACTATGGCTACACCTTC. It specifies CASSGPGANYGYTF.

The chain has TRBV2 and TRBJ1-3; TRBD1 might be the D (6 bases). The germline V gene has CDR1 SNHLY and CDR2 FYNNEI. This CDR3 spans 15 amino acids. The V and J ends lost 7 bases and 0 bases respectively, with 13 bases between them. CDR3 sequence: CASKPDRTSGNTIYF. Written as DNA, the CDR3 is TGTGCCAGCAAACCCGACAGGACCTCTGGAAACACCATATATTTT.

The J gene is TRBJ2-3, the V gene TRBV6-5; TRBD1 agrees at 11 bases. Per the germline V gene, CDR1 is MNHEY and CDR2 is SVGAGI. Trimming took 10 bases from V and 5 from J; bases not matched to a gene: 11. CDR3 size: 15 residues. The CDR3 spells CATDPGQGAEDTQYF. The CDR3 DNA is TGTGCCACCGACCCTGGACAGGGGGCAGAAGATACGCAGTATTTT.

The J gene is TRBJ1-5, the V gene TRBV15, with D perhaps matching TRBD1 (6 bases). The CDR3 contains 15 residues. Germline CDR1 is LNHNV and CDR2 is YYDKDF (reference sequence). Trimming cost V 1 base and J 4 bases, with 11 bases left between them. In nucleotides, the CDR3 is TGTGCCACCAGCAGAGGTGGAGACAGGAATCAGCCCCAGCATTTT. It codes for CATSRGGDRNQPQHF.

V gene TRBV9 combines with J gene TRBJ2-1, with 7 bases that match TRBD2. V lost 0 bases, J lost 10 bases, and 10 bases stayed unmatched. Germline V gives CDR1 SGDLS, CDR2 YYNGEE. The CDR3 is made up of 15 amino acids. For the CDR3, the DNA is TGTGCCAGCAGCGTAGGGGGACTATCACAAGGAGAGCAGTTCTTC. Residues: CASSVGGLSQGEQFF. Together with reference TRBV9 and TRBJ2-1, the CDR3 gives the full variable domain: DSGVTQTPKHLITATGQRVTLRCSPRSGDLSVYWYQQSLDQGLQFLIQYYNGEERAKGNILERFSAQQFPDLHSELNLSSLELGDSALYFCASSVGGLSQGEQFFGPGTRLTVL.

The CDR3 protein is CASSFFKGVKDTEAFF. The CDR3 DNA follows: TGTGCCAGCAGCTTCTTTAAAGGGGTAAAGGACACTGAAGCTTTCTTT. The chain joins TRBV7-9 to TRBJ1-1; a weak D match, TRBD1 (5 bases). The ends were cut back, 3 bases at V and 3 bases at J, with 17 bases in the middle. The germline V gene encodes CDR1 SEHNR and CDR2 FQNEAQ (reference sequence). This CDR3 has 16 amino acids.

This sequence joins TRBV7-2 and TRBJ2-5, with a tentative D call TRBD1 (5 bases). The CDR3 runs to 19 residues. The V and J ends lost 5 bases and 1 base respectively, with 26 bases between them. Germline CDR1 SGHTA, CDR2 FQGNSA. The CDR3 loop reads CASSIGAGLTILLQETQYF. The CDR3 DNA reads TGTGCCAGCAGCATAGGGGCAGGGCTCACTATCCTACTCCAAGAGACCCAGTACTTC.

The V and J genes are TRBV3-1 (or the pseudogene TRBV3-2) and TRBJ2-3; TRBD2 aligns across 9 bases. The CDR3 totals 18 residues. After removal of 1 base from V and 4 bases from J, the junction contained 12 bases not matched to a gene. CDR1 and CDR2 from the germline V gene are LGHDT and YNNKEL (reference sequence). CDR3 sequence (DNA): TGTGCCAGCAGCCAAGCCCGAGCCGTAGCGGGGGTCCCAGATACGCAGTATTTT. Amino acids: CASSQARAVAGVPDTQYF.

The chain joins TRBV5-1 to TRBJ1-1; D is possibly TRBD1 (5 bases). V shed 4 bases and J shed 3 bases, with 22 bases lying between them. Germline CDR1 SGHRS, CDR2 YFSETQ. This CDR3 contains 17 residues. The CDR3 DNA reads TGCGCCAGCAGCGCCAGGACGAAAGGGGTAAGGTACACTGAAGCTTTCTTT. Residues: CASSARTKGVRYTEAFF.

A remark on this clone: One junction end does not reproduce the germline sequence, and a read error may be involved. The chain recombines TRBV10-3 with TRBJ1-5, with D perhaps TRBD1 (6 bases). The CDR3 covers 13 residues. Germline CDR1 is ENHRY and CDR2 is SYGVKD. The CDR3, as DNA: TGTGCCATCAGTGGAGGGGGAAATCAGTCCCAGCATTTT. Translating it yields CAISGGGNQSQHF.

V gene TRBV28 combines with J gene TRBJ1-1; no clear D gene. Germline V lookup: CDR1 MDHEN, CDR2 SYDVKM. The length of the CDR3 is 11 residues. Trimming left V 7 bases short and J 4 bases short, with 7 bases between. The chain's CDR3 is CASTPGTEAFF. The DNA of the CDR3 is TGTGCCAGCACCCCCGGCACTGAAGCTTTCTTT. Full variable domain (outside the CDR3, taken from reference TRBV28 and TRBJ1-1): DVKVTQSSRYLVKRTGEKVFLECVQDMDHENMFWYRQDPGLGLRLIYFSYDVKMKEKGDIPEGYSVSREKKERFSLILESASTNQTSMYLCASTPGTEAFFGQGTRLTVV.

The rearrangement links TRBV27 to TRBJ2-7; no clear D gene. V gave up 3 bases and J gave up 0 bases, with 9 bases separating them. The CDR3 contains 14 residues. Per germline, CDR1 MNHEY and CDR2 SMNVEV (reference sequence). The CDR3 loop reads CASSFQDTSYEQYF. Here the CDR3 DNA reads TGTGCCAGCAGTTTTCAGGATACCTCCTACGAGCAGTACTTC.

This chain's CDR3 is CASSISGGVGEQYF. The CDR3 nucleotides read TGTGCCAGCAGCATTTCGGGGGGAGTGGGCGAGCAGTACTTC. The J gene is TRBJ2-7, the V gene TRBV7-2; 7 nucleotides agree with TRBD2. J gave up 6 bases and V 5 bases, and 10 bases lay outside the gene matches. The CDR3 has 14 amino acids. Germline V gives CDR1 SGHTA, CDR2 FQGNSA.

The chain recombines TRBV6-5 with TRBJ1-2; tentatively, D is TRBD1 (5 bases). Trimming left V 8 bases short and J 3 bases short, with 13 bases between. Germline CDR1 reads MNHEY; CDR2 reads SVGAGI. The CDR3 sequence is 13 residues long. The CDR3 loop reads CASQGGAHYGYTF. The CDR3 region has the DNA TGTGCCAGCCAAGGAGGGGCGCACTATGGCTACACCTTC.

This clone was counted between two and nine times. The V gene is TRBV6-5, the J gene TRBJ2-1; D perhaps matches TRBD2 (5 bases). This CDR3 is built from 15 residues. Germline V lookup: CDR1 MNHEY, CDR2 SVGAGI. The V and J ends lost 4 bases and 7 bases respectively, with 17 bases between them. Written as DNA, the CDR3 is TGTGCCAGCAGTTCTGGAGGTTTACCAGTTAATGAGCAGTTCTTC. Amino acid sequence: CASSSGGLPVNEQFF.

V and J are TRBV9 and TRBJ2-3; 9 bases match TRBD2. The CDR3 extends over 15 amino acids. Germline V gives CDR1 SGDLS, CDR2 YYNGEE. V lost 3 bases to trimming and J lost 1 base; unmatched junction nucleotides: 3. CDR3 sequence reads: CASSDGTSRTDTQYF. CDR3 in DNA: TGTGCCAGCAGCGATGGGACTAGCCGCACAGATACGCAGTATTTT.